This is a list of T cell receptor beta chains from one sample in a study of T cell responses to AZD1222 COVID-19 vaccine. Produced via immunoSEQ multiplex PCR; TCRdb's table is partial and in-frame only. The repertoire has roughly 80,000 clones, approximately 90% of them found once; the top ten carry 2.5% to 4%. Sequenced material: peripheral blood, taken 28 days after the second AZD1222 dose. The receptors stem from an adult who received the AZD1222 COVID-19 vaccine. Each CDR3 is given with its conserved first and last residue. A D gene is named only where the DNA matches it firmly.

V	D	length	J	CDR3
TRBV2	TRBD2	13	TRBJ2-5	CASRDAGGRTQYF
TRBV6-5	TRBD1	14	TRBJ1-2	CASSYGTGWNGYTF
TRBV11-2	NA	15	TRBJ2-2	CASSPGTLNTGELFF
TRBV6-2/TRBV6-3	NA	15	TRBJ1-1	CASSYPRSRRTEAFF
TRBV12-3/TRBV12-4	NA	13	TRBJ2-7	CASSFDLMYEQYF
TRBV19	TRBD2	16	TRBJ2-3	CASSLLAAGDTDTQYF
TRBV2	NA	12	TRBJ1-1	CASSGGYTEAFF
TRBV10-3	NA	14	TRBJ1-3	CAISEGTAGNTIYF
TRBV21-1	NA	16	TRBJ2-3	CASSSIGDFQGDTQYF
TRBV9	TRBD2	16	TRBJ2-5	CASSVASGIVQETQYF
TRBV5-4	NA	15	TRBJ2-1	CASSRTTTSTREQFF
TRBV7-9	NA	14	TRBJ1-1	CASSLGGGNTEAFF
TRBV5-6	NA	14	TRBJ1-4	CASSLGGHNEKLFF
TRBV6-5	NA	14	TRBJ1-1	CASSRDNLNTEAFF
TRBV12-3/TRBV12-4	NA	12	TRBJ2-3	CASSLPPDTQYF
TRBV2	NA	12	TRBJ1-2	CASTGGVHGYTF
TRBV30	NA	13	TRBJ2-3	CAWTGGSTDTQYF
TRBV6-5	NA	12	TRBJ1-3	CASRSTGNTIYF
TRBV3-1/TRBV3-2	TRBD1	16	TRBJ1-4	CASKQEIQGGDEKLFF
TRBV2	NA	15	TRBJ2-7	CASSEHQGRVGEQYF
TRBV5-1	NA	15	TRBJ1-5	CASSLSTGGNQPQHF
TRBV18	TRBD2	16	TRBJ2-3	CASSPLAGGPTDTQYF
TRBV11-2	TRBD1	15	TRBJ2-1	CASSSHRGRSNEQFF
TRBV10-3	NA	13	TRBJ2-7	CAINADFDHEQYF
TRBV27	NA	13	TRBJ1-5	CASRYRDNQPQHF
TRBV3-1/TRBV3-2	NA	16	TRBJ1-6	CASSQAPRPDNSPLHF
TRBV28	NA	15	TRBJ1-4	CASSLPGEVNEKLFF
TRBV9	TRBD1	15	TRBJ1-1	CASSEGTGLNTEAFF
TRBV7-2	NA	13	TRBJ2-5	CASREQGPETQYF
TRBV29-1	NA	14	TRBJ2-1	CSVEGLAAGNEQFF
TRBV6-5	NA	15	TRBJ2-3	CASSLGPRIADTQYF
TRBV5-1	NA	13	TRBJ2-7	CASGRDFYYEQYF
TRBV13	NA	16	TRBJ1-1	CASSSRSDGRLKRAFF
TRBV24-1	TRBD2	17	TRBJ2-1	CATSEGTSGSRLNEQFF
TRBV5-6	TRBD2	16	TRBJ2-2	CASSYGLAGDTGELFF
TRBV19	NA	13	TRBJ2-2	CASTQIFTGELFF
TRBV20-1	TRBD2	14	TRBJ2-1	CSASLAGVFDEQFF
TRBV9	NA	14	TRBJ2-5	CASSVGGSQETQYF
TRBV2	NA	15	TRBJ1-2	CASSERNTRRNGYTF
TRBV5-1	NA	15	TRBJ1-4	CASSLADRYNEKLFF
TRBV5-1	TRBD2	16	TRBJ2-5	CASSLASGIGEETQYF
TRBV5-1	NA	12	TRBJ1-2	CASSPRDLGYTF
TRBV4-3	TRBD2	18	TRBJ2-2	CASSQTRPIAGGPGELFF
TRBV4-3	NA	16	TRBJ1-2	CASSQDPSGIYDGYTF
TRBV5-4	NA	14	TRBJ2-7	CASSLPYPGYEQYF
TRBV3-1/TRBV3-2	TRBD1	13	TRBJ1-4	CASSPGPGGELFF
TRBV11-1	NA	15	TRBJ1-6	CASSPGSLYNSPLHF
TRBV6-2/TRBV6-3	TRBD2	15	TRBJ2-7	CASSLGLARTYEQYF
TRBV2	NA	12	TRBJ2-7	CASSAGKGEQYF
TRBV6-6	NA	12	TRBJ2-1	CASSYRGDEQFF
TRBV27	NA	14	TRBJ1-2	CASSFRDTRGGYTF
TRBV20-1	NA	11	TRBJ1-1	CSAKGVAEAFF
TRBV29-1	NA	15	TRBJ1-1	CSVGRITGLNTEAFF
TRBV7-2	TRBD2	14	TRBJ2-1	CASSLLAVEPGQFF
TRBV6-1	NA	18	TRBJ2-2	CASSEAVGRSANTGELFF
TRBV21-1	NA	17	TRBJ2-5	CASSKARVPGARETQYF
TRBV24-1	NA	16	TRBJ1-5	CATSDPGGDSNQPQHF
TRBV7-8	TRBD2	14	TRBJ2-7	CASSLAQGGSEQYF
TRBV19	NA	13	TRBJ1-1	CASSDTRNTEAFF
TRBV30	NA	12	TRBJ1-6	CAWGTGNSPLHF